These T cell receptor beta chains were read from a single sample in a study of T cells after yellow fever vaccination. Each CDR3 protein gets one entry after TCRdb re-called the 5' RACE reads with MiXCR. The sample consists of about 230,000 distinct CDR3 sequences, around 6.7% of them appearing once. Specimen: CD4+ T cells sorted from PBMCs, collected on the day of the yellow fever booster vaccination. These TCRs come from a man in his thirties or forties who received the YFV17D yellow fever vaccine. CDR3s include the opening cysteine and the closing phenylalanine or tryptophan. Each record gives: D gene, J gene, V gene, clone size, CDR3 protein, CDR3 DNA. A D gene is named only where the DNA matches it firmly. The size field is filled for only some rows; it gives once, few, many or a size class.

-	TRBJ2-2	TRBV9	-	CASSVGARANTGELFF	TGTGCCAGCAGCGTAGGGGCCCGGGCGAACACCGGGGAGCTGTTTTTT
-	TRBJ2-5	TRBV20-1	many	CSARDSLQYF	TGCAGTGCTAGAGATTCCCTCCAGTACTTC
TRBD2	TRBJ2-1	TRBV29-1	few	CSVLLSGSFNEQFF	TGCAGCGTCCTTCTGAGCGGGAGTTTCAATGAGCAGTTCTTC
-	TRBJ2-1	TRBV24-1	many	CATSDLLASSYNEQFF	TGTGCCACCAGTGATTTGTTAGCGAGCTCCTACAATGAGCAGTTCTTC
-	TRBJ1-1	TRBV6-6	few	CASESGTFWAFF	TGTGCCAGCGAGTCGGGGACATTTTGGGCTTTCTTT
-	TRBJ2-3	TRBV7-2	few	CASSFGVGNTDTQYF	TGTGCCAGCAGCTTTGGTGTCGGGAACACAGATACGCAGTATTTT
TRBD1	TRBJ2-5	TRBV20-1	-	CSARDRSSQETQYF	TGCAGTGCTAGGGACAGGTCTTCCCAAGAGACCCAGTACTTC
-	TRBJ2-4	TRBV20-1	many	CSVHGRGPGENIQYF	TGCAGTGTTCACGGGAGGGGGCCTGGGGAGAACATTCAGTACTTC
-	TRBJ2-3	TRBV12-3/TRBV12-4	few	CASRRTSTDTQYF	TGTGCCAGCAGGCGGACTAGCACAGATACGCAGTATTTT
TRBD2	TRBJ2-7	TRBV3-1	few	CASSLSAGGSYEQYF	TGTGCCAGCAGCCTTAGCGCGGGAGGGTCCTACGAGCAGTACTTC
-	TRBJ2-2	TRBV7-2	-	CASSPLGPGELFF	TGTGCCAGCAGCCCCCTCGGGCCCGGGGAGCTGTTTTTT
TRBD1	TRBJ2-3	TRBV7-2	-	CASSGTAISTDTQYF	TGTGCCAGCAGTGGGACAGCTATAAGCACAGATACGCAGTATTTT